This T cell receptor (beta chain) was identified during a study of post-analysis software for immune sequencing data. Built from TCR beta cDNA, the libraries had unique molecular identifiers in them. TCRdb ran MiXCR on the PCR reads and lists one entry per CDR3 protein. The sample holds over 150,000 distinct CDR3 sequences, 30% to 45% seen once. Germline lookup yields CDR1 KGHDR and CDR2 SFDVKD. This CDR3 has 13 residues. The ends were cut back, 1 base at V and 7 bases at J, with 7 bases in the middle. This chain joins TRBV24-1 and TRBJ2-1; unclear D gene. This sequence originates from a girl aged 5 to 17 with multiple sclerosis. Source: blood, taken after autologous hematopoietic stem cell transplantation. CDR3 sequence: CATSDFRRNEQFF. The CDR3 DNA is TGTGCCACCAGTGATTTTAGGCGGAATGAGCAGTTCTTC.